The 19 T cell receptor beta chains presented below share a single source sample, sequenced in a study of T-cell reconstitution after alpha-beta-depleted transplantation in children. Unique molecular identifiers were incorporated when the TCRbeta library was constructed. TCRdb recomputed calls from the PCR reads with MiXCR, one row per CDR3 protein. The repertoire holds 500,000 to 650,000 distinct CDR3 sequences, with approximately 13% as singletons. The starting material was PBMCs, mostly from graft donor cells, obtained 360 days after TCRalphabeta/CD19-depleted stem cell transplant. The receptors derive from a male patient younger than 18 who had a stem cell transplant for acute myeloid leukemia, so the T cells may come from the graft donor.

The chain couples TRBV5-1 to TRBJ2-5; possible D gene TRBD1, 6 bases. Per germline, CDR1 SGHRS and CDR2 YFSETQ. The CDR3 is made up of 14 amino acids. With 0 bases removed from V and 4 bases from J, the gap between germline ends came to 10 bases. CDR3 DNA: TGCGCCAGCAGCTTGGTGATCAGGGGAGAGACCCAGTACTTC. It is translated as CASSLVIRGETQYF.

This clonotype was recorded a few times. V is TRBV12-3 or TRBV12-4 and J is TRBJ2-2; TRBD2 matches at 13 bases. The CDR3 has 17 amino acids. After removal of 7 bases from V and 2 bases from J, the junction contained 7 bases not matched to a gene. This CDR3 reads CASILGLAGANTGELFF. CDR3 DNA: TGTGCCAGCATCCTCGGACTAGCGGGAGCAAACACCGGGGAGCTGTTTTTT.

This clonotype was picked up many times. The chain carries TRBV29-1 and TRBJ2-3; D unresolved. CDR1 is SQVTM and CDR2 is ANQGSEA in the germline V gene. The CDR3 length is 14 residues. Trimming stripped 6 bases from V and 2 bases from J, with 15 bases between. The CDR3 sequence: CSVSVSKYTDTQYF. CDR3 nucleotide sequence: TGCAGCGTGTCCGTCTCTAAGTACACAGATACGCAGTATTTT.

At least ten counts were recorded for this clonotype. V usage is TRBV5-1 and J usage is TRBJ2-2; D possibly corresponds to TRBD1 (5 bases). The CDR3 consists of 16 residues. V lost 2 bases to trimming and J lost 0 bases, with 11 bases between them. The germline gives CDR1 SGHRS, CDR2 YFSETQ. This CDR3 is CASSFLTVSNTGELFF. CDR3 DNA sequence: TGCGCCAGCAGCTTTTTGACAGTGTCGAACACCGGGGAGCTGTTTTTT.

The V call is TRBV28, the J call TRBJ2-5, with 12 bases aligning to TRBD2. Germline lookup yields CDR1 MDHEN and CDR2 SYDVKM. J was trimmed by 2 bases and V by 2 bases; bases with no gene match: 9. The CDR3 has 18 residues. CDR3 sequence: CASSLTGLAGWFQETQYF. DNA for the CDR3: TGTGCCAGCAGTTTAACGGGACTAGCGGGTTGGTTTCAAGAGACCCAGTACTTC.

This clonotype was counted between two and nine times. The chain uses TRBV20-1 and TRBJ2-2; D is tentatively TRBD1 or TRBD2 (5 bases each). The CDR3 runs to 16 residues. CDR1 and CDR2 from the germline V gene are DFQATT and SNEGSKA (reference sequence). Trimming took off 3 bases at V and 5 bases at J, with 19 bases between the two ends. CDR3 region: CSARLIGTTRTGELFF. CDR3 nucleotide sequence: TGCAGTGCTAGGCTAATAGGGACCACGCGGACCGGGGAGCTGTTTTTT.

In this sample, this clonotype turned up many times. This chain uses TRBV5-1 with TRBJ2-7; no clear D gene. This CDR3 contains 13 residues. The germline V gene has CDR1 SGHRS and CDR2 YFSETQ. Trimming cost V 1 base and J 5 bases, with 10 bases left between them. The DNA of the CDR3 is TGCGCCAGCAGCTTGATCCGGACGAACGAGCAGTACTTC. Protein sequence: CASSLIRTNEQYF.

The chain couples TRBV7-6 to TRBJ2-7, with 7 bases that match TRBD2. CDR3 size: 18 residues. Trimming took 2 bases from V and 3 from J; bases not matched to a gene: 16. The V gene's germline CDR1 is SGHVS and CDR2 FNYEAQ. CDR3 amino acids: CASSLTPGGAGRYYEQYF. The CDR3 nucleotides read TGTGCCAGCAGCTTAACCCCGGGTGGAGCGGGACGGTACTACGAGCAGTACTTC.

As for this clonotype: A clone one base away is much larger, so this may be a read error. The CDR3 is CASSLETYTTNTQYF. DNA for the CDR3: TGTGCCAGCAGCTTAGAAACCTACACCACAAATACGCAGTATTTT. The chain recombines TRBV7-2 with TRBJ2-3, with D hard to call. This CDR3 is 15 amino acids long. The germline gives CDR1 SGHTA, CDR2 FQGNSA.

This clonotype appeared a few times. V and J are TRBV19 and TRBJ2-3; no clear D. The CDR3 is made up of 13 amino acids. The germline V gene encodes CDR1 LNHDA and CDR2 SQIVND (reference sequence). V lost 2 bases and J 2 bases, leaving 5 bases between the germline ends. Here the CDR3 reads CASSISITDTQYF. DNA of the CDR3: TGTGCCAGTAGTATATCTATCACAGATACGCAGTATTTT.

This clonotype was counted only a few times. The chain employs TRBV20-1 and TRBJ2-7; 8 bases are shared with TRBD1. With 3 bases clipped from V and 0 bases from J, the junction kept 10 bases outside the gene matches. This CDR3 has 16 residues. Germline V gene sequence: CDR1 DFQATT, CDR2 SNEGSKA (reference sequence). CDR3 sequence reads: CSARGPTGADSYEQYF. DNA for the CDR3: TGCAGTGCTAGGGGACCGACAGGGGCTGACTCCTACGAGCAGTACTTC.

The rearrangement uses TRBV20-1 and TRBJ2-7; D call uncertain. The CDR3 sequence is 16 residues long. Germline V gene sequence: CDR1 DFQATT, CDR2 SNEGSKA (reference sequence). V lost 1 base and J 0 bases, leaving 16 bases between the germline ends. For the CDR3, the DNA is TGCAGTGCTAGAGTTTATGGCGGCTGGAACTCCTACGAGCAGTACTTC. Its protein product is CSARVYGGWNSYEQYF.

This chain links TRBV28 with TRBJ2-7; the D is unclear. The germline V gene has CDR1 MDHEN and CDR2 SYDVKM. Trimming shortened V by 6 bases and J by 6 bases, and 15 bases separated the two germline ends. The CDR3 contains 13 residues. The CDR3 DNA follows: TGTGCCAGCAGATCCCCCAACCGGGTCGAGCAGTACTTC. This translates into CASRSPNRVEQYF. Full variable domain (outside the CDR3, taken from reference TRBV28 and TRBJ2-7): DVKVTQSSRYLVKRTGEKVFLECVQDMDHENMFWYRQDPGLGLRLIYFSYDVKMKEKGDIPEGYSVSREKKERFSLILESASTNQTSMYLCASRSPNRVEQYFGPGTRLTVT.

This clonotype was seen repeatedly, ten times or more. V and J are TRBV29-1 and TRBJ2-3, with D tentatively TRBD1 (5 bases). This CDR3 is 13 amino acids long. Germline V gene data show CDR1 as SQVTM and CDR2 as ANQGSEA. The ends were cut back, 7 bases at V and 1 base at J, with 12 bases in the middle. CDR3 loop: CSAAVQGTDTQYF. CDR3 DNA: TGCAGCGCCGCTGTACAGGGCACAGATACGCAGTATTTT.

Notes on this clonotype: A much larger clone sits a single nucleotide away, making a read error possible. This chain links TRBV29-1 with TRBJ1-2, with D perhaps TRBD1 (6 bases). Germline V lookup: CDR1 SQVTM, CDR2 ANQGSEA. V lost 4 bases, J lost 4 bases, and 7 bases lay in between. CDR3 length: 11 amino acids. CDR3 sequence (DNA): TGCAGCGTTGGGACAGTCTATGGCTACACCTTC. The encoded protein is CSVGTVYGYTF.

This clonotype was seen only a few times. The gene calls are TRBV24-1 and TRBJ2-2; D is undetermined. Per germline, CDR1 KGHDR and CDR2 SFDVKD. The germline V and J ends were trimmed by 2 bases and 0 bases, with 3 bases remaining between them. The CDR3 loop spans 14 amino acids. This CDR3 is CATSDYTNTGELFF. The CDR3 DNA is TGTGCCACCAGTGATTATACGAACACCGGGGAGCTGTTTTTT.

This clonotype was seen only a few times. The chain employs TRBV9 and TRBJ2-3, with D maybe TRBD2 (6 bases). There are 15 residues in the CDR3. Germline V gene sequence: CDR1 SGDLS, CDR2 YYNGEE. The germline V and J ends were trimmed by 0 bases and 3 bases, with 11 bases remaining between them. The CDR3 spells CASSVAGARTDTQYF. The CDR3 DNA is TGTGCCAGCAGCGTAGCGGGAGCAAGGACAGATACGCAGTATTTT.

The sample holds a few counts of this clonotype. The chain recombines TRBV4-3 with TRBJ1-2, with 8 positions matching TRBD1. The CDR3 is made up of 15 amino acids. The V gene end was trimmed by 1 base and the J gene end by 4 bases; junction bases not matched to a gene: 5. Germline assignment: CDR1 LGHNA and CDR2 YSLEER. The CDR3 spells CASSQGDRGLYGYTF. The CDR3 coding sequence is TGCGCCAGCAGCCAAGGAGACAGGGGACTCTATGGCTACACCTTC.

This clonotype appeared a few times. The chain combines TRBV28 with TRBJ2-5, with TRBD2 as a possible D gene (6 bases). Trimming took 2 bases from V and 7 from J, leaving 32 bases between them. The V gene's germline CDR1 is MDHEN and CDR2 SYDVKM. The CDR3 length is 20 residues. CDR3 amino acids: CASSLAGLALTSTRWGTQYF. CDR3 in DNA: TGTGCCAGCAGTTTAGCTGGCCTAGCCCTCACTAGCACCAGATGGGGGACCCAGTACTTC.